The rows below give T cell receptor beta chains drawn from one sample of a study of cytomegalovirus exposure and HLA in healthy donors. The table came from immunoSEQ multiplex PCR; TCRdb's copy has only in-frame clones and leaves some out. In the table there are around 150,000 clones, nearly 80% of which are singletons. The specimen sequenced was PBMCs. The receptor source for this set is a man aged 30 to 45 in good health and CMV-seronegative. Each CDR3 is given with its conserved first and last residue. D genes are given only for firm matches.

TRBJ1-5 | TRBV7-2 | - | CASSLAHTHNQPQHF | TGTGCCAGCAGCTTAGCGCACACCCACAATCAGCCCCAGCATTTT
TRBJ2-2 | TRBV5-1 | TRBD2 | CASSRPQAGGTGELFF | TGCGCCAGCAGCCGCCCCCAAGCGGGAGGAACCGGGGAGCTGTTTTTT
TRBJ2-5 | TRBV6-6 | TRBD2 | CASSYVGGSGGETQYF | TGTGCCAGCAGTTACGTAGGCGGGAGTGGGGGGGAGACCCAGTACTTC
TRBJ1-5 | TRBV6-4 | TRBD1 | CASSPQGGQPQHF | TGTGCCAGCAGCCCACAGGGGGGTCAGCCCCAGCATTTT
TRBJ1-4 | TRBV7-6 | - | CASSARQATTNEKLFF | TGTGCCAGCAGCGCCCGACAGGCTACAACTAATGAAAAACTGTTTTTT
TRBJ2-7 | TRBV6-6 | - | CASSYSPGGLHEQYF | TGTGCCAGCAGTTACTCGCCTGGAGGGTTACACGAGCAGTACTTC
TRBJ2-7 | TRBV10-3 | TRBD1 | CAISEGQGPYEQYF | TGTGCCATCAGTGAGGGACAGGGGCCCTACGAGCAGTACTTC
TRBJ2-1 | TRBV10-3 | TRBD2 | CATRLAGENEQFF | TGTGCCACCCGGCTAGCGGGAGAGAATGAGCAGTTCTTC
TRBJ2-1 | TRBV7-9 | - | CASSLPVSGKQFF | TGTGCCAGCAGCTTACCGGTTTCCGGGAAGCAGTTCTTC
TRBJ2-7 | TRBV5-4 | - | CASSLTGSNDEQYF | TGTGCCAGCAGCTTAACCGGGAGTAATGACGAGCAGTACTTC
TRBJ2-1 | TRBV5-1 | - | CASSLTGTWTYNEQFF | TGCGCCAGCAGCTTGACCGGGACTTGGACCTACAATGAGCAGTTCTTC